This TCR beta chain originates from a study of radiotherapy plus CTLA-4 blockade in lung cancer. Sequenced by immunoSEQ multiplex PCR; TCRdb stores in-frame clones only, minus some. Found here are tens of thousands of clones, 75% to 80% of them singletons; the top ten hold approximately 2.4%. Trimming cost V 3 bases and J 2 bases, with 10 bases left between them. The CDR3 extends over 15 amino acids. Germline loops: CDR1 LNHDA, CDR2 SQIVND (reference sequence). Study-level findings and limits: Clones of tumor-derived TCRs expanded in blood after radiotherapy plus ipilimumab. Interferon-beta, together with early blood T cell clone dynamics, reportedly best predicted response.

To note about this clone: What it recognizes is unknown.

Specimen: peripheral blood, collected from a patient treated with radiotherapy plus ipilimumab. This sequence originates from a human donor with non-small cell lung cancer whose response to radiotherapy plus ipilimumab could not be evaluated. The chain recombines TRBV19 with TRBJ1-4; no clear D. CDR3 nucleotide sequence: TGTGCCAGTAGTATTAAGGGAGGTACTAATGAAAAACTGTTTTTT. Translating it yields CASSIKGGTNEKLFF.